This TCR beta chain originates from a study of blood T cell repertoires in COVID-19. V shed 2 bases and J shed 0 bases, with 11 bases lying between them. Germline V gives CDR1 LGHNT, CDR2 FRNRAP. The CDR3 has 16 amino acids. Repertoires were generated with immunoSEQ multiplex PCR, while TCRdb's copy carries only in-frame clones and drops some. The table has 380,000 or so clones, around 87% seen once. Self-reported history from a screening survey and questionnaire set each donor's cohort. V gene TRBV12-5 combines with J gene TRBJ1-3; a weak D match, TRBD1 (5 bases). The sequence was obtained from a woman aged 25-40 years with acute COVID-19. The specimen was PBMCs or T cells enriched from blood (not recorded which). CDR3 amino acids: CASGLLGVYSGNTIYF. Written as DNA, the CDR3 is TGTGCTAGTGGTTTGTTAGGGGTCTACTCTGGAAACACCATATATTTT.